One sample yielded the 20 T cell receptor beta chains listed below, sequenced in a study of T cell repertoires in cytomegalovirus infection (dated by TCRdb to the late 2010s). This specimen's treatment or condition label, interpreted: in vitro stimulation with specific CMV peptide epitopes to enrich CMV-specific T cells. These TCRs' antigens remain unknown. The sequencer listed for this sample is Illumina HiSeq 1500. Starting from the raw public reads, TCRdb applied fastp trimming at Q25, assembled clones with MiXCR and retained in-frame beta chains. Every CDR3 protein is listed once, alongside the most common genes and DNA of its rows. Here the sample has some 500,000 distinct CDR3 sequences; 35% to 50% occur a single time. Over 45% of the sample belongs to the ten largest clones. The sample here was cultured PBMCs, taken from culture after CMV antigen stimulation. The receptors stem from a human donor in good health (CMV status not recorded). Some clones in this sample may be carry-over from other donors' samples.

V is TRBV28 and J is TRBJ2-5; no reliable D call. The CDR3 is made up of 14 amino acids. V shed 4 bases and J shed 3 bases, with 12 bases lying between them. Per germline, CDR1 MDHEN and CDR2 SYDVKM. CDR3 sequence reads: CASSSPLDKETQYF. In nucleotides, the CDR3 is TGTGCCAGCAGTTCCCCCTTGGATAAAGAGACCCAGTACTTC.

The J gene is TRBJ1-2, the V gene TRBV27; possible D gene TRBD1, 6 bases. There are 13 residues in the CDR3. The germline V and J ends were trimmed by 5 bases and 8 bases, with 15 bases remaining between them. Per the germline V gene, CDR1 is MNHEY and CDR2 is SMNVEV (reference sequence). The CDR3 nucleotides read TGTGCCAGCAGTCTTACAGGGTGGCGAGGCTACACCTTC. Amino acid sequence: CASSLTGWRGYTF.

The chain has TRBV12-3 or TRBV12-4 and TRBJ1-2; perhaps TRBD1 as D (6 bases). The CDR3 contains 14 residues. The ends were cut back, 3 bases at V and 4 bases at J, with 12 bases in the middle. CDR3 DNA sequence: TGTGCCAGCAGTTTCGGGGGACAAAGCTATGGCTACACCTTC. Translation: CASSFGGQSYGYTF.

V gene TRBV6-6 combines with J gene TRBJ1-4; no reliable D call. The CDR3 runs to 17 residues. Between the trimmed V and J ends, which lost 0 bases and 0 bases, there was a span of 11 bases. The germline V gene encodes CDR1 MNHNY and CDR2 SVGAGI (reference sequence). CDR3 region: CASSYSIRPATNEKLFF. Here the CDR3 DNA reads TGTGCCAGCAGTTACTCGATTAGGCCTGCAACTAATGAAAAACTGTTTTTT.

The chain employs TRBV6-6 and TRBJ2-3; 13 nucleotides agree with TRBD2. CDR1 MNHNY and CDR2 SVGAGI come from the germline V gene (reference sequence). The CDR3 has 16 residues. With V trimmed by 6 bases and J by 4 bases, 7 bases remained unmatched. CDR3: CASSWTSGGSADTQYF. In nucleotides, the CDR3 is TGTGCCAGCAGCTGGACTAGCGGGGGATCTGCAGATACGCAGTATTTT.

There are a few counts of this clonotype. The rearrangement joins TRBV12-3 or TRBV12-4 to TRBJ1-2, with D unclear. Trimming took off 6 bases at V and 2 bases at J, with 10 bases between the two ends. The CDR3 runs 13 residues. The CDR3 DNA reads TGTGCCAGCAGATCGTCTTTCAACTATGGCTACACCTTC. Encoded protein: CASRSSFNYGYTF.

The chain carries TRBV12-3 or TRBV12-4 and TRBJ2-2, with D unresolved. The V gene lost 3 bases and the J gene lost 1 base, with 6 bases spanning the gap. CDR3 length: 14 residues. DNA of the CDR3: TGTGCCAGCAGTTTTCAGGAGAACACCGGGGAGCTGTTTTTT. Encoded protein: CASSFQENTGELFF.

This sequence joins TRBV11-3 and TRBJ2-1, with 10 positions matching TRBD2. There are 15 residues in the CDR3. The trim removed 5 bases at V and 5 bases at J, leaving 6 bases unmatched. Germline V gene lookup returns CDR1 SGHNT and CDR2 YENEEA. The DNA for the CDR3 is TGTGCCAGCAGCCAGTGGACTAGCGGTAACAATGAGCAGTTCTTC. Translating gives CASSQWTSGNNEQFF.

The genes are TRBV7-2 and TRBJ2-1; TRBD2 aligns across 7 bases. The ends lost 1 base at V and 13 bases at J; junction bases unmatched: 13. The CDR3 is 15 residues long. Per germline, CDR1 SGHTA and CDR2 FQGNSA. The CDR3 DNA sequence: TGTGCCAGCAGCTTAGGCGGGGCGGGAGCAGCGGGCCAGTTCTTC. Amino acids: CASSLGGAGAAGQFF. The variable domain in full, completed from reference TRBV7-2 and TRBJ2-1, reads GAGVSQSPSNKVTEKGKDVELRCDPISGHTALYWYRQSLGQGLEFLIYFQGNSAPDKSGLPSDRFSAERTGGSVSTLTIQRTQQEDSAVYLCASSLGGAGAAGQFFGPGTRLTVL.

The genes are TRBV3-1 and TRBJ2-5; D is ambiguous. Germline loops: CDR1 LGHDT, CDR2 YNNKEL (reference sequence). Trimming took off 4 bases at V and 4 bases at J, with 10 bases between the two ends. The CDR3 length is 13 residues. The CDR3 DNA reads TGTGCCAGCAGCCCAGACGGGTCAGAGACCCAGTACTTC. As protein: CASSPDGSETQYF.

This clonotype was seen once. The chain links TRBV7-6 to TRBJ2-7, with 10 bases lining up with TRBD2. Germline V gives CDR1 SGHVS, CDR2 FNYEAQ. The trim removed 1 base at V and 2 bases at J, leaving 2 bases unmatched. The CDR3 consists of 15 residues. The DNA for the CDR3 is TGTGCCAGCAGCTTAGATAGCGGGGGGACCTACGAGCAGTACTTC. Residues: CASSLDSGGTYEQYF.

This clonotype was seen a handful of times. The chain joins TRBV7-2 to TRBJ1-1; 8 positions match TRBD1. Germline CDR1 and CDR2: SGHTA and FQGNSA. Losses at the gene ends were 4 bases for V and 4 bases for J; bases not matched to a gene: 2. The CDR3 extends over 13 amino acids. As DNA, the CDR3 is TGTGCCAGCAGCTGGACAGGGTTCACTGAAGCTTTCTTT. Amino acid sequence: CASSWTGFTEAFF.

This chain uses TRBV7-9 with TRBJ2-5, with 12 bases aligning to TRBD2. V was clipped by 3 bases and J by 5 bases; unmatched bases: 10. This CDR3 comprises 17 residues. Germline V gene data show CDR1 as SEHNR and CDR2 as FQNEAQ (reference sequence). The CDR3 region is CASSFATSGSPRETQYF. As DNA, the CDR3 is TGTGCCAGCAGCTTTGCGACTAGCGGGAGTCCCCGGGAGACCCAGTACTTC.

CDR3 nucleotides: TGTGCCAGCAGCTCCTCCCTGACTAGCGGGGACACCGGGGAGCTGTTTTTT. Amino acid sequence: CASSSSLTSGDTGELFF. The chain is built from TRBV5-4 and TRBJ2-2; 11 bases map to TRBD2. Germline lookup yields CDR1 SGHNT and CDR2 YYREEE (reference sequence). Trimming removed 3 bases from V and 3 bases from J; junction bases left unmatched: 7. CDR3 length: 17 amino acids.

This clonotype has ten or more counts. V and J are TRBV28 and TRBJ2-7; D perhaps matches TRBD2 (5 bases). V was cut by 5 bases and J by 2 bases, with 13 bases left in between. The V gene's germline CDR1 is MDHEN and CDR2 SYDVKM. This CDR3 is built from 14 residues. CDR3 DNA sequence: TGTGCCAGCAGTCCAATACTAGAAGCCTACGAGCAGTACTTC. This gives the protein CASSPILEAYEQYF. Full variable domain (rest looked up from reference TRBV28 and TRBJ2-7): DVKVTQSSRYLVKRTGEKVFLECVQDMDHENMFWYRQDPGLGLRLIYFSYDVKMKEKGDIPEGYSVSREKKERFSLILESASTNQTSMYLCASSPILEAYEQYFGPGTRLTVT.

This clonotype has only a few counts. The rearrangement joins TRBV6-1 to TRBJ2-7; possibly TRBD1 or TRBD2 for D (5 bases each). Trimming left V 1 base short and J 2 bases short, with 12 bases between. CDR3 size: 15 residues. Germline V gives CDR1 MNHNS, CDR2 SASEGT. CDR3 loop: CASSEVSRDPYEQYF. In DNA form, the CDR3 reads TGTGCCAGCAGTGAAGTGAGCAGGGACCCCTACGAGCAGTACTTC.

This sequence joins TRBV11-2 and TRBJ2-1; D is unresolved. Germline CDR1 is SGHAT and CDR2 is FQNNGV. V was pared by 1 base and J by 15 bases, with 16 bases between. This CDR3 region has 13 residues. CDR3 region: CASSLAISPTVFF. CDR3 bases: TGTGCCAGCAGCTTAGCGATCTCCCCCACGGTGTTCTTC.

The gene calls are TRBV6-2 or TRBV6-3 and TRBJ2-1, with a possible D match to TRBD1 (6 bases). The V gene lost 2 bases and the J gene lost 5 bases, with 19 bases spanning the gap. CDR1 and CDR2 (germline): MNHEY, SVGEGT. This CDR3 is built from 17 residues. The CDR3 sequence is CASSYPGVGRSNNEQFF. In DNA, the CDR3 is TGTGCCAGCAGTTACCCAGGGGTGGGCAGGAGTAACAATGAGCAGTTCTTC.

This clonotype occurred a few times. The V call is TRBV7-6, the J call TRBJ2-5, with TRBD2 identical over 9 bases. CDR3 length: 20 amino acids. Germline V gives CDR1 SGHVS, CDR2 FNYEAQ. V gave up 2 bases and J gave up 4 bases; unmatched junction bases: 20. This chain's CDR3 is CASSLLPPLVGGGAGETQYF. CDR3 nucleotides: TGTGCCAGCAGCTTACTCCCCCCCCTGGTCGGCGGGGGGGCGGGAGAGACCCAGTACTTC.

This clonotype was seen a few times. This sequence joins TRBV4-1 and TRBJ2-7, with 9 bases identical to TRBD1. After removal of 0 bases from V and 2 bases from J, the junction contained 5 bases not matched to a gene. The CDR3 loop spans 16 amino acids. Looked up from germline, CDR1 is MGHRA and CDR2 is YSYEKL. CDR3 amino acids: CASSQEQGATPYEQYF. CDR3 in DNA: TGCGCCAGCAGCCAAGAACAGGGGGCGACACCCTACGAGCAGTACTTC.